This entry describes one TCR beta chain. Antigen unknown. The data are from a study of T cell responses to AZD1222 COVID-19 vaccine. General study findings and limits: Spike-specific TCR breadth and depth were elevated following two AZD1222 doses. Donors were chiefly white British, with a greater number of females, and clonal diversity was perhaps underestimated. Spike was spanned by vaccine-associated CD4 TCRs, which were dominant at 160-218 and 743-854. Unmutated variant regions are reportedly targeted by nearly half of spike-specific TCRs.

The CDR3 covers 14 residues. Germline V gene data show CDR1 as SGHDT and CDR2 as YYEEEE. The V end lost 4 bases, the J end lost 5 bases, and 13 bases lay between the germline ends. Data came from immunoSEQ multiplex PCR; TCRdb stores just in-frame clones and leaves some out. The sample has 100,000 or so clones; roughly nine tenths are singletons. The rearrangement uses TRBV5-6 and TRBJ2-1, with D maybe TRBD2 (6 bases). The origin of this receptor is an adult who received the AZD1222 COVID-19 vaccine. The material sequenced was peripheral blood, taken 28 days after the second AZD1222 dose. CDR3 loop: CASSAGTLHNEQFF. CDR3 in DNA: TGTGCCAGCAGCGCTGGGACTCTTCACAATGAGCAGTTCTTC.